What follows describes a single T cell receptor (beta chain). The specificity of this receptor is unknown. No much larger clonotype is one base removed from it; base qualities were not supplied. The CDR3 runs 14 residues from the cysteine to the phenylalanine. This entry keeps only the CDR3 DNA: 42 bases, framed from base 1. V is clipped by 3 bases and J by 8 bases, and the sequence between their germline boundaries is 14 bases long. CDR1 is given as SEHNR and CDR2 as FQNEAQ, both from the germline V gene (reference sequence). This entry belongs to a study of blood T cell repertoires in COVID-19 (dated by TCRdb to the early 2020s). General notes on the study: Samples from collaborators originated in the United States, Italy and Spain and spanned both the acute and convalescent phases of COVID-19. The prospective study material was composed of cDNA or gDNA derived from T cells, B-cell-depleted T cells, or PBMCs. Subjects who had been exposed to COVID-19, were actively infected with it, or had recovered from it provided the deeply sampled blood TCRbeta repertoires that made up the dataset. The repertoires were released in a freely available public database meant as a resource for research on the immune response to SARS-CoV-2. The samples were drawn from the first 160 participants of the ongoing ImmuneRACE study and from some 1,300 subjects provided by 6 global collaborators. Nearly every sample came with metadata listing a de-identified subject ID, COVID-19 status, age in years and sex. Where available, HLA class I and class II types were taken from metadata supplied by the sample provider and were not determined by assay-based typing. Findings and caveats that apply to the study as a whole: Clinical and demographic metadata were provided uncurated, with the amount varying by source and participant.

TCRbeta CDR3 regions were amplified from genomic DNA by means of the immunoSEQ Assay, a bias-controlled multiplex PCR. As for the original processing: The number of nucleated cells in each sample was estimated from the amplification of reference gene primers within the assay. To quantify the absolute abundance of each unique TCRbeta CDR3 rearrangement, sequence reads were collapsed and filtered. For each sample, productive Simpson clonality was calculated by taking the square root of Simpson's diversity index across productive rearrangements. As stored in TCRdb, this immuneACCESS dataset retains in-frame rearrangements with V and J assigned. A fraction of the clones does not appear; measured against another copy, unresolved V genes explain less than half of the discrepancy, and the remainder lacks a known reason. That table is the source of V, J and clone size, and D and trimming were worked out from the DNA. Present in this sample are 150,000 to 170,000 clones, more than 80% of which were seen just once. Approximately 0.59% of the sample goes to the ten largest clones.

Collaborating institutions collected whole blood in K2EDTA tubes following their own protocols. For TCRbeta analysis, collaborator samples were shipped as frozen whole blood, as isolated PBMCs, or as DNA extracted from either sample type. The origin of this receptor is a man between 50 and 59 years old with acute or convalescent COVID-19. Sequencing was done on a sample of peripheral blood. The chain joins TRBV7-9 to TRBJ2-1; TRBD1 might be the D gene, on 6 matching bases. The DNA sequence reads TGTGCCAGCAGCTTGTCTTCTCAGGGGTATGAGCAGTTCTTC. This codes for CASSLSSQGYEQFF.